Detailed here is one T cell receptor beta chain. Its antigen remains unidentified. CD4+ cells were split into CD45RA+ naive and CD45RA-negative memory subsets. The V gene lost 3 bases and the J gene lost 4 bases, with 6 bases spanning the gap. This CDR3 has 11 residues. The germline V gene encodes CDR1 SQVTM and CDR2 ANQGSEA. The entry originates in a study of shared clonotypes between healthy human individuals. Study findings and constraints: Relative to clonotypes present in all four donors, those not shared had lower generation probabilities.

Sequencing used immunoSEQ multiplex PCR; TCRdb keeps in-frame clones, though not all of them. Here the sample spans 900,000 to 1,200,000 clones, approximately 80% being singletons. The receptor was isolated from a man aged 18 to 29 in good health. Some clones in this sample may be carry-over from other donors' samples. Source material: memory CD4+ T cells from PBMCs. The sample's subset: CD45RA-negative fraction. The chain has TRBV29-1 and TRBJ1-2, with no clear D. The CDR3 DNA sequence: TGCAGCGTTGATCGGCTCTATGGCTACACCTTC. Its translation is CSVDRLYGYTF.